This entry describes one T cell receptor (beta chain). The junction had 13 bases not matched to a gene; V was cut back by 7 bases and J by 8 bases. CDR1 and CDR2 (germline): MNHNY, SVGAGI (reference sequence). This CDR3 spans 14 amino acids. With 60 Vbeta and 13 Jbeta primers, the PCR was carried out. Some clones are missing from TCRdb's copy, which holds only in-frame ones; the method was immunoSEQ multiplex PCR. The sample lists over 120,000 clones, around 78% occurring once. This specimen belongs to a study of cytomegalovirus exposure and HLA in healthy donors. The sequencing sample was made of PBMCs. The receptor was derived from a woman between 18 and 29 years old in good health and CMV-seropositive. The chain is built from TRBV6-6 and TRBJ1-2, with 7 bases that match TRBD1. CDR3 nucleotides: TGTGCCAGCACCTTCCAGGGGGAAGTGGAGGGCTACACCTTC. This sequence encodes CASTFQGEVEGYTF.